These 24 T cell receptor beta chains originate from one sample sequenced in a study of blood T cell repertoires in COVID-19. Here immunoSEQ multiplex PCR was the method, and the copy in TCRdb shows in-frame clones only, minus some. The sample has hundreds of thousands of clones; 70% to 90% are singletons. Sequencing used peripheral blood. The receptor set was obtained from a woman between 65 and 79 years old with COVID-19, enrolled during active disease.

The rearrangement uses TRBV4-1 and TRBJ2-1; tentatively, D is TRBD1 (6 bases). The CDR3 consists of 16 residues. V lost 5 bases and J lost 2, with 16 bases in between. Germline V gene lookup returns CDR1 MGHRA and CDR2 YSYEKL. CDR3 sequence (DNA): TGCGCCAGCAGCTCCTCAGGGGCCCTGACCTACAATGAGCAGTTCTTC. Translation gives CASSSSGALTYNEQFF.

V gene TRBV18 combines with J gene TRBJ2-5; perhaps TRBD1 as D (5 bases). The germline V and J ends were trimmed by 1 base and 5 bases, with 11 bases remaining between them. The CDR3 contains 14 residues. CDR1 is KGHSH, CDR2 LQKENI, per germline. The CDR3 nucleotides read TGTGCCAGCTCACCACGGCAGGGCTCGGAGACCCAGTACTTC. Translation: CASSPRQGSETQYF.

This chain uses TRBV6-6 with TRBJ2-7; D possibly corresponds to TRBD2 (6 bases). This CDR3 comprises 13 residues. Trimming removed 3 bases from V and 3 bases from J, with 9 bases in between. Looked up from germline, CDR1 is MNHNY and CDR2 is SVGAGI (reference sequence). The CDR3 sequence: CASSYVGSYEQYF. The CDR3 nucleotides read TGTGCCAGCAGTTATGTCGGGAGCTACGAGCAGTACTTC.

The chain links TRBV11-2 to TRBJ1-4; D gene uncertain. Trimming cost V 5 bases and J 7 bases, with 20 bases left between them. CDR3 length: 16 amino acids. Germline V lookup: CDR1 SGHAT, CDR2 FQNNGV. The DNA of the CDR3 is TGTGCCAGCAGCCCCCTACCGGGTCCTAGGCCTGAAAAACTGTTTTTT. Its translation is CASSPLPGPRPEKLFF. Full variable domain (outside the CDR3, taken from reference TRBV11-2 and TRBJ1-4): EAGVAQSPRYKIIEKRQSVAFWCNPISGHATLYWYQQILGQGPKLLIQFQNNGVVDDSQLPKDRFSAERLKGVDSTLKIQPAKLEDSAVYLCASSPLPGPRPEKLFFGSGTQLSVL.

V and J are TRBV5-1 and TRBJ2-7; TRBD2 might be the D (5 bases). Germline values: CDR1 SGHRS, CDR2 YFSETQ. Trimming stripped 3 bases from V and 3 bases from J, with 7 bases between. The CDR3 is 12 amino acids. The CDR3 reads CASSYSGYEQYF. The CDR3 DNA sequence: TGCGCCAGCAGCTACAGCGGCTACGAGCAGTACTTC.

The CDR3 reads CASSQSQGYAGELFF. The DNA of the CDR3 is TGTGCCAGCAGCCAATCACAGGGGTATGCCGGGGAGCTGTTTTTT. The J gene is TRBJ2-2, the V gene TRBV7-9; 7 bases match TRBD1. The CDR3 is 15 residues long. J was trimmed by 6 bases and V by 5 bases; bases with no gene match: 9. The germline CDR1 and CDR2 sequences are SEHNR and FQNEAQ (reference sequence).

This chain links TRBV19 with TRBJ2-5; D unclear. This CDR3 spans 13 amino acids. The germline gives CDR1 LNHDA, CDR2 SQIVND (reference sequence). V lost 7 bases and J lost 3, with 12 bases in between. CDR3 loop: CASKRRAKETQYF. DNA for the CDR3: TGTGCCAGTAAAAGAAGAGCCAAAGAGACCCAGTACTTC.

CDR3 sequence (DNA): TGTGCCAGCAGCCCCTCCTGGGGAGGGGACAATGAGCAGTTCTTC. Amino acids: CASSPSWGGDNEQFF. The chain links TRBV11-3 to TRBJ2-1; 7 nucleotides line up with TRBD2. Germline CDR1 reads SGHNT; CDR2 reads YENEEA. The CDR3 totals 15 residues. Germline trimming cut 5 bases from V and 5 bases from J; bases unmatched to any gene: 9.

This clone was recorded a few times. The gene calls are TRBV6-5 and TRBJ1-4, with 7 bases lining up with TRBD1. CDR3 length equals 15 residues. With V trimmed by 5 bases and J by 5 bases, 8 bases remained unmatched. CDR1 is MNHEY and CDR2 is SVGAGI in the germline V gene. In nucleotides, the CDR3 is TGTGCCAGCAGTCGCGACAGGGCCCCGAATGAAAAACTGTTTTTT. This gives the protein CASSRDRAPNEKLFF.

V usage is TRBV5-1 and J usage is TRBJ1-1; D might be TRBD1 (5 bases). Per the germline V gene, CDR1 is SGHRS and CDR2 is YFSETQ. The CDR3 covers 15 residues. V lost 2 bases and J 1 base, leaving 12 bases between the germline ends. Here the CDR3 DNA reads TGCGCCAGCAGCTTCTCGCCGACAGCGAACACTGAAGCTTTCTTT. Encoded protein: CASSFSPTANTEAFF. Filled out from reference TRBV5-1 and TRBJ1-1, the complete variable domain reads KAGVTQTPRYLIKTRGQQVTLSCSPISGHRSVSWYQQTPGQGLQFLFEYFSETQRNKGNFPGRFSGRQFSNSRSEMNVSTLELGDSALYLCASSFSPTANTEAFFGQGTRLTVV.

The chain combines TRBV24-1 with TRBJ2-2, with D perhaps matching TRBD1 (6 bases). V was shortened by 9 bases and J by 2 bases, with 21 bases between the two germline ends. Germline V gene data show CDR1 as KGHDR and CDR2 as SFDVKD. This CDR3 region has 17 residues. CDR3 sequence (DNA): TGTGCCACCGAGAGGCAGGGGACGACCTCAAACACCGGGGAGCTGTTTTTT. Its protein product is CATERQGTTSNTGELFF.

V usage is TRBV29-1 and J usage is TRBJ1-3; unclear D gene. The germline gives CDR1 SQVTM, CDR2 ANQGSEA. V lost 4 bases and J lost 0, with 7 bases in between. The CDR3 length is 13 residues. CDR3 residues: CSVGRDSGNTIYF. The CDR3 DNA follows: TGCAGCGTTGGACGGGACTCTGGAAACACCATATATTTT.

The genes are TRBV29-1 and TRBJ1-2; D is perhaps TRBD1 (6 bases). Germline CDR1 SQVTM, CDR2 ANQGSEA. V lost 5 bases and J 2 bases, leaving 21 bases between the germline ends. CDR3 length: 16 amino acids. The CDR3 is CSVPSPSGTRNYGYTF. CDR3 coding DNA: TGCAGCGTTCCTAGTCCGAGCGGGACAAGAAACTATGGCTACACCTTC.

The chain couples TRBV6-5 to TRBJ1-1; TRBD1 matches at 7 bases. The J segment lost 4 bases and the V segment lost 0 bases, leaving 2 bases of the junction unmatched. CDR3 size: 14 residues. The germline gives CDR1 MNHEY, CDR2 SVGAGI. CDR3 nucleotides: TGTGCCAGCAGTTACTCGACAGGGCCCACTGAAGCTTTCTTT. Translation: CASSYSTGPTEAFF.

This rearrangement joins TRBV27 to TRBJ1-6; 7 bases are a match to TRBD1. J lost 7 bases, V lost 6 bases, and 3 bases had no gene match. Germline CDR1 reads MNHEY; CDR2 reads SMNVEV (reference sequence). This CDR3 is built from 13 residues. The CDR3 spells CASRQGRNSPLHF. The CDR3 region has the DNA TGTGCCAGCAGACAGGGGAGGAATTCACCCCTCCACTTT.

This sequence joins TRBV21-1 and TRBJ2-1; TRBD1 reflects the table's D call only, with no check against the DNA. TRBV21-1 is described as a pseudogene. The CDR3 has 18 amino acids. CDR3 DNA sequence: TGTGCCAGCCATAGTCCGGGACAGGGGACCCCGGGGTTCAATGAGCAGTTCTTC. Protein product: CASHSPGQGTPGFNEQFF.

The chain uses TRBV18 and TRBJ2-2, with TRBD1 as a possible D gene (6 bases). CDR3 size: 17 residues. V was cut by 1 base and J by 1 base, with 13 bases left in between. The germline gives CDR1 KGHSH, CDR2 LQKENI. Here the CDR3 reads CASSPRSGDKNTGELFF. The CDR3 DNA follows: TGTGCCAGCTCACCACGCAGTGGGGACAAGAACACCGGGGAGCTGTTTTTT. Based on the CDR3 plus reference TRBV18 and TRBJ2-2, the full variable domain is NAGVMQNPRHLVRRRGQEARLRCSPMKGHSHVYWYRQLPEEGLKFMVYLQKENIIDESGMPKERFSAEFPKEGPSILRIQQVVRGDSAAYFCASSPRSGDKNTGELFFGEGSRLTVL.

CDR3 residues: CASTLPDNEQFF. The CDR3 DNA reads TGTGCCAGCACTCTACCTGACAATGAGCAGTTCTTC. The chain links TRBV2 to TRBJ2-1; no clear D gene. CDR1 and CDR2 (germline): SNHLY, FYNNEI. The CDR3 consists of 12 residues. With 7 bases removed from V and 5 bases from J, the gap between germline ends came to 9 bases.

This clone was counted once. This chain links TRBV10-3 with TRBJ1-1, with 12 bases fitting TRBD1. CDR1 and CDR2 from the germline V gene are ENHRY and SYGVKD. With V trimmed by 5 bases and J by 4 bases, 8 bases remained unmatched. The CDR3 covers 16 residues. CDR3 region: CAISPGTGGGSTEAFF. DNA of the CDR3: TGTGCCATCAGTCCCGGGACAGGGGGCGGAAGCACTGAAGCTTTCTTT.

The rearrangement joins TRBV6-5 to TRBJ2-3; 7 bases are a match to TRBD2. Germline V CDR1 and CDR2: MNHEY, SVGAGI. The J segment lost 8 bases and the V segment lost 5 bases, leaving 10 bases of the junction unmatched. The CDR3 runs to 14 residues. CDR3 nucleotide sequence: TGTGCCAGCAGTCTCCAAGATTGGGGGGGTACGCAGTATTTT. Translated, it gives CASSLQDWGGTQYF.

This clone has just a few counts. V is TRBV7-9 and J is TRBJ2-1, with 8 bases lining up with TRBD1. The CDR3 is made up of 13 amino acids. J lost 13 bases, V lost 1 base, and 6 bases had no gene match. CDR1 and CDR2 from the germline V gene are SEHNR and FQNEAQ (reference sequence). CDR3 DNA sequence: TGTGCCAGCAGCTTAGGGCAGGGGGCGATCCAGTTCTTC. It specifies CASSLGQGAIQFF.

The CDR3 loop is CATSGKRGETEQFF. The CDR3 DNA follows: TGTGCCACCAGTGGTAAGCGGGGGGAGACTGAGCAGTTCTTC. J is TRBJ2-1 and V is TRBV24-1; the match to TRBD2 covers 9 bases. The length of the CDR3 is 14 residues. The V gene end was trimmed by 5 bases and the J gene end by 9 bases; junction bases not matched to a gene: 7. Germline CDR1 is KGHDR and CDR2 is SFDVKD.

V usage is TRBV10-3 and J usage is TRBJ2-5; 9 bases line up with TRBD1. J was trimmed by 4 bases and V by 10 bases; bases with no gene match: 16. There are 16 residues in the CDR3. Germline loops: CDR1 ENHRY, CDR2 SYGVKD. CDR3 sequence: CATTGGTGGGGETQYF. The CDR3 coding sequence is TGTGCCACCACCGGGGGAACAGGGGGCGGCGGAGAGACCCAGTACTTC.

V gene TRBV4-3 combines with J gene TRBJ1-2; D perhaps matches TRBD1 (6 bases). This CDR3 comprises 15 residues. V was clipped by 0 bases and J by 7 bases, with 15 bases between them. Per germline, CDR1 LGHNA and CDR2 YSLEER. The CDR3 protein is CASSQDKGGEGGYTF. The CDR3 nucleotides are TGCGCCAGCAGCCAAGATAAAGGGGGTGAAGGTGGCTACACCTTC.